This is a list of T cell receptor beta chains from one sample in a study of Ad26.COV2.S vaccination and SARS-CoV-2 variants. This table comes from immunoSEQ multiplex PCR, and its TCRdb copy is limited to in-frame clones, with some not included. Among over 130,000 clones listed, 86% were seen once. Source: peripheral blood, taken after recovery from COVID-19. The receptor source for this set is a human donor who had recovered from COVID-19. Each CDR3 is given with its conserved first and last residue. D genes are given only for firm matches. Clone size, where shown, is once, few, many, or a class for clones that have expanded.

V gene,D gene,J gene,CDR3 length,clone size,CDR3 protein,CDR3 DNA
TRBV6-2/TRBV6-3,-,TRBJ1-5,17,-,CASSTYSGVQVWEPQHF,TGTGCCAGCAGTACATACTCGGGGGTACAAGTTTGGGAGCCCCAGCATTTT
TRBV27,TRBD1,TRBJ2-7,14,-,CASSLSGTGREQYF,TGTGCCAGCAGTTTATCCGGGACAGGGAGGGAGCAGTACTTC
TRBV5-8,-,TRBJ2-5,15,-,CASNTVRGALETQYF,TGTGCCAGCAACACCGTTCGCGGGGCCCTGGAGACCCAGTACTTC
TRBV12-3/TRBV12-4,TRBD2,TRBJ2-5,13,-,CASSRTSEETQYF,TGTGCCAGCAGTAGGACTAGCGAAGAGACCCAGTACTTC
TRBV14,-,TRBJ1-2,13,-,CASSQGNNYGYTF,TGTGCCAGCAGCCAAGGAAATAACTATGGCTACACCTTC
TRBV5-4,-,TRBJ2-5,13,-,CASSPDAEETQYF,TGTGCCAGCAGCCCGGACGCGGAAGAGACCCAGTACTTC
TRBV7-9,-,TRBJ2-1,18,-,CASSLAWGSRVEGNEQFF,TGTGCCAGCAGCTTAGCGTGGGGGAGTAGGGTCGAAGGCAATGAGCAGTTCTTC
TRBV30,-,TRBJ1-1,13,once,CAWSVRLGTEAFF,TGTGCCTGGAGTGTACGTTTGGGCACTGAAGCTTTCTTT
TRBV7-2,TRBD1,TRBJ1-4,13,-,CASSHRGNEKLFF,TGTGCCAGCAGCCACAGGGGTAATGAAAAACTGTTTTTT
TRBV7-8,TRBD1,TRBJ2-1,16,-,CASSLMGQGLRGEQFF,TGTGCCAGCAGCTTAATGGGACAGGGGCTAAGAGGTGAGCAGTTCTTC
TRBV28,-,TRBJ2-7,14,once,CASRQPGPNYEQYF,TGTGCCAGCAGACAACCGGGACCCAACTACGAGCAGTACTTC
TRBV12-3/TRBV12-4,TRBD1,TRBJ1-2,12,-,CASSLRGTRGTF,TGTGCCAGCAGTCTCAGGGGGACTCGCGGCACCTTC
TRBV29-1,-,TRBJ1-1,13,-,CSVVRQTNTEAFF,TGCAGCGTTGTGAGGCAGACCAACACTGAAGCTTTCTTT
TRBV5-6,-,TRBJ1-2,16,once,CASSHKVEEYAYGYTF,TGTGCCAGCAGCCATAAAGTGGAGGAGTATGCTTATGGCTACACCTTC
TRBV5-4,-,TRBJ1-2,15,-,CASSLATGGNYGYTF,TGTGCCAGCAGCTTGGCCACAGGAGGGAACTATGGCTACACCTTC
TRBV11-2,TRBD1,TRBJ2-7,16,few,CASSMILTGNSYEQYF,TGTGCCAGCAGCATGATTCTGACAGGGAACTCCTACGAGCAGTACTTC
TRBV6-4,TRBD1,TRBJ1-1,13,-,CASSDYQGAEAFF,TGTGCCAGCAGTGACTATCAGGGGGCTGAAGCTTTCTTT
TRBV5-1,-,TRBJ2-5,13,-,CASSGGTLETQYF,TGCGCCAGCAGCGGAGGGACGCTAGAGACCCAGTACTTC
TRBV21-1,-,TRBJ1-1,17,-,CASSKEGGAAMNTEAFF,TGTGCCAGCAGCAAAGAAGGAGGTGCAGCCATGAACACTGAAGCTTTCTTT
TRBV11-3,TRBD2,TRBJ2-5,16,-,CASSQIGGAGEETQYF,TGTGCCAGCAGCCAGATCGGGGGGGCCGGAGAAGAGACCCAGTACTTC
TRBV11-2,-,TRBJ2-2,12,-,CASIGDTGELFF,TGTGCCAGCATCGGAGACACCGGGGAGCTGTTTTTT
TRBV27,TRBD2,TRBJ2-7,14,-,CASSPSGGAYEQYF,TGTGCCAGCAGTCCCAGCGGGGGGGCGTACGAGCAGTACTTC
TRBV12-1,-,TRBJ2-5,14,-,CASSSPGGGETQYF,TGTGCCAGCAGCTCCCCAGGGGGAGGTGAGACCCAGTACTTC
TRBV19,-,TRBJ1-6,14,-,CASSRGIGNSPLHF,TGTGCCAGTAGTAGGGGGATTGGGAACTCACCCCTCCACTTT
TRBV7-2,TRBD1,TRBJ2-6,13,-,CASMFKYRGVLTF,TGTGCCAGCATGTTTAAGTACAGGGGCGTCCTGACTTTC
TRBV6-5,-,TRBJ2-7,12,-,CASSFNRVEQYF,TGTGCCAGCAGCTTTAATCGAGTGGAGCAGTACTTC
TRBV6-2/TRBV6-3,TRBD2,TRBJ2-2,14,-,CASSQLADTGELFF,TGTGCCAGCAGTCAGCTAGCGGACACCGGGGAGCTGTTTTTT
TRBV30,-,TRBJ2-7,16,-,CAWSVNWETGSYEQYF,TGTGCCTGGAGTGTAAATTGGGAAACGGGCTCCTACGAGCAGTACTTC
TRBV7-2,TRBD1,TRBJ2-7,16,-,CASSLYSPRGRGEQYF,TGTGCCAGCAGCTTATACTCCCCTAGGGGGCGTGGGGAGCAGTACTTC
TRBV6-5,TRBD1,TRBJ1-2,13,-,CASQGAGDYGYTF,TGTGCCAGTCAGGGGGCAGGAGACTATGGCTACACCTTC
TRBV19,TRBD1,TRBJ1-6,16,few,CASTRLDRGYNSPLHF,TGTGCCAGTACCCGATTGGACAGGGGATATAATTCACCCCTCCACTTT
TRBV28,TRBD1,TRBJ2-7,15,-,CASSLQGVSSYEQYF,TGTGCCAGCAGTTTACAGGGGGTGAGCTCCTACGAGCAGTACTTC
TRBV18,-,TRBJ2-6,15,once,CASSPSTAGANVLTF,TGTGCCAGCTCGCCGAGCACTGCTGGGGCCAACGTCCTGACTTTC
TRBV7-9,TRBD1,TRBJ2-1,13,few,CASSTQGAGEQFF,TGTGCCAGCAGCACCCAGGGGGCCGGGGAGCAGTTCTTC
TRBV9,TRBD1,TRBJ2-2,15,few,CASSADRGSTGELFF,TGTGCCAGCAGCGCGGACAGGGGAAGCACCGGGGAGCTGTTTTTT
TRBV18,-,TRBJ1-5,14,few,CASSPQGPGQPQHF,TGTGCCAGCTCACCACAAGGTCCGGGCCAGCCCCAGCATTTT
TRBV12-3/TRBV12-4,-,TRBJ1-1,11,-,CASRGASFSFF,TGTGCCAGCAGGGGGGCTAGTTTTTCTTTCTTT
TRBV12-3/TRBV12-4,-,TRBJ2-1,13,-,CASSSVPRDEQFF,TGTGCCAGCAGTTCCGTTCCCCGGGATGAGCAGTTCTTC
TRBV7-9,-,TRBJ1-4,13,-,CASSLAGGEKLFF,TGTGCCAGCAGCTTAGCCGGTGGGGAAAAACTGTTTTTT
TRBV19,TRBD1,TRBJ1-5,19,-,CASRPPIETGIHSNQPQHF,TGTGCCAGTCGCCCCCCCATCGAGACAGGGATACATAGCAATCAGCCCCAGCATTTT
TRBV27,-,TRBJ1-5,16,-,CASSLTGWGGNQPQHF,TGTGCCAGCAGTTTAACAGGCTGGGGGGGCAATCAGCCCCAGCATTTT
TRBV5-1,-,TRBJ1-6,15,-,CASSLGGTGNSPLHF,TGCGCCAGCAGCTTGGGCGGGACCGGCAATTCACCCCTCCACTTT
TRBV19,-,TRBJ2-2,15,-,CASSMRGVSTGELFF,TGTGCCAGTAGTATGCGAGGGGTGAGCACCGGGGAGCTGTTTTTT
TRBV4-1,-,TRBJ1-5,14,-,CASSQDSLGQPQHF,TGCGCCAGCAGCCAAGATAGTTTGGGTCAGCCCCAGCATTTT
TRBV5-4,TRBD2,TRBJ2-1,15,-,CASSLSSGGYNEQFF,TGTGCCAGCAGCTTATCTAGCGGGGGTTACAATGAGCAGTTCTTC
TRBV6-2/TRBV6-3,TRBD2,TRBJ2-1,16,-,CASSSPLAGRYNEQFF,TGTGCCAGCAGTTCCCCGTTAGCGGGGAGATACAATGAGCAGTTCTTC